The T cell receptor beta chain described here comes from a study of CD8+ T cells in alopecia areata. Overall study results and limits: Numerous expanded lesional clones remained in scalp and blood during tofacitinib. On tofacitinib, scalp clonality and expanded CD8+ clones among top 100 fell significantly. Clonality in lesional scalp, especially alopecia totalis/universalis, exceeded that of normal scalp.

Extracted RNA was reverse transcribed, and the resulting cDNA served as sequencing template. The data were produced by immunoSEQ multiplex PCR, yet TCRdb's version contains in-frame clones alone and is incomplete. The table records about 170,000 clones, 58% of them present only once. Looked up from germline, CDR1 is ENHRY and CDR2 is SYGVKD. The junction had 7 bases not matched to a gene; V was cut back by 6 bases and J by 3 bases. The CDR3 is 15 amino acids. On this clone itself: Its antigen is not identified.

Stated treatment: oral pan-JAK inhibitor, 5-10 mg twice daily. This receptor was identified in a human donor with alopecia areata. The chain links TRBV10-3 to TRBJ1-1; 10 bases map to TRBD1. Material: CD4+ T cells sorted from blood, obtained between weeks 55 and 65, from a patient treated with tofacitinib. The CDR3 nucleotides are TGTGCCATCAGGGGACAGGGGACCCTGGACACTGAAGCTTTCTTT. It yields the protein CAIRGQGTLDTEAFF.